Following are 27 T cell receptor beta chains from one sample sequenced in a study of cytomegalovirus exposure and HLA in healthy donors (dated by TCRdb to between 2016 and 2019). Library construction relied on the immunoSEQ multiplex PCR assay. For the multiplex PCR, a mixture combining 60 forward primers for TCR Vbeta segments and 13 reverse primers for TCR Jbeta segments was used. Not all clones reach the TCRdb copy of this immuneACCESS table, which keeps in-frame sequences only. Checked studies attribute under half of the gap to unresolved V genes and leave the rest unexplained. In this sample the table shows about 71,000 clones, about 73% of which occur a single time. The ten top clones hold around a tenth of the sample. The sequencing sample was made of PBMCs. These receptors were obtained from a woman between 45 and 60 years old in good health and CMV-seropositive.

The J gene is TRBJ2-5, the V gene TRBV9, with TRBD2 identical over 10 bases. The CDR3 is made up of 16 amino acids. Germline CDR1 reads SGDLS; CDR2 reads YYNGEE. The V segment lost 4 bases and the J segment 3 bases; nucleotides outside the gene matches: 9. The CDR3 spells CASSPWGLAGEETQYF. CDR3 DNA: TGTGCCAGCAGCCCCTGGGGGCTAGCGGGAGAAGAGACCCAGTACTTC.

This chain uses TRBV30 with TRBJ1-3; 7 bases fit TRBD1. Germline loops: CDR1 GTSNPN, CDR2 SVGIG (reference sequence). There are 17 residues in the CDR3. J gave up 1 base and V 8 bases, and 17 bases lay outside the gene matches. CDR3 amino acids: CARLEGAGSLSGNTIYF. CDR3 in DNA: TGTGCCCGGTTGGAGGGGGCAGGGTCCCTGTCTGGAAACACCATATATTTT.

As to this clone: The same CDR3 arises from other DNA sequences in this sample as well. The CDR3 bases are TGTGCCAGCAGCCTGACAGGGGGCGGTTTCAATGAGCAGTTCTTC. Its translation: CASSLTGGGFNEQFF. This chain connects TRBV7-9 to TRBJ2-1, with 10 bases fitting TRBD1. The CDR3 has 15 residues. Germline loops: CDR1 SEHNR, CDR2 FQNEAQ (reference sequence). The V segment lost 5 bases and the J segment 6 bases; nucleotides outside the gene matches: 7.

V usage is TRBV9 and J usage is TRBJ2-2, with 9 positions matching TRBD2. V gave up 4 bases and J gave up 4 bases; unmatched junction bases: 5. This CDR3 region has 15 residues. Germline loops: CDR1 SGDLS, CDR2 YYNGEE. This CDR3 is CASSPHSGSTGELFF. The CDR3 DNA reads TGTGCCAGCAGCCCCCATAGCGGGAGCACCGGGGAGCTGTTTTTT.

This clone was found a few times. The V call is TRBV9, the J call TRBJ1-2; D remains unclear. This CDR3 is built from 11 residues. Trimming took off 0 bases at V and 10 bases at J, with 7 bases between the two ends. Germline lookup yields CDR1 SGDLS and CDR2 YYNGEE. CDR3 sequence (DNA): TGTGCCAGCAGCGTAGGAGTCTTCTACACCTTC. It encodes CASSVGVFYTF. Complete variable domain (other parts from reference TRBV9 and TRBJ1-2): DSGVTQTPKHLITATGQRVTLRCSPRSGDLSVYWYQQSLDQGLQFLIQYYNGEERAKGNILERFSAQQFPDLHSELNLSSLELGDSALYFCASSVGVFYTFGSGTRLTVV.

The chain combines TRBV7-3 with TRBJ2-1; TRBD2 matches at 7 bases. The CDR3 sequence is 15 residues long. From germline, CDR1 is SGHTA and CDR2 FQGTGA. Unmatched junction bases numbered 10, after V lost 1 base and J lost 10 bases. CDR3 amino acids: CASSLNPSGIDEQFF. DNA for the CDR3: TGTGCCAGCAGCTTAAATCCCAGCGGGATCGACGAGCAGTTCTTC.

V is TRBV7-8 and J is TRBJ2-3, with TRBD2 matching over 9 bases. Germline-derived CDR1 and CDR2 are SGHVS and FQNEAQ. The V segment lost 5 bases and the J segment 7 bases; nucleotides outside the gene matches: 13. CDR3 size: 16 residues. CDR3 sequence reads: CASSPNIAGVGYTQYF. The DNA for the CDR3 is TGTGCCAGCAGCCCCAATATAGCGGGAGTAGGGTATACGCAGTATTTT.

V usage is TRBV11-2 and J usage is TRBJ1-5; D may be TRBD1 (5 bases). In germline, CDR1 is SGHAT, CDR2 FQNNGV. The ends were cut back, 1 base at V and 7 bases at J, with 14 bases in the middle. The CDR3 runs 15 residues. CDR3 amino acids: CASSLAGWNGQPQHF. In DNA form, the CDR3 reads TGTGCCAGCAGCTTAGCAGGGTGGAACGGCCAGCCCCAGCATTTT.

This clone was counted only a few times. This sequence joins TRBV6-5 and TRBJ2-1, with TRBD2 matching 14 bases. Germline values: CDR1 MNHEY, CDR2 SVGAGI. V gave up 5 bases and J gave up 10 bases; unmatched junction bases: 7. CDR3 length equals 15 residues. The chain's CDR3 is CASSLLRLAGGEQFF. The CDR3 DNA reads as TGTGCCAGCAGTCTCCTCCGACTAGCGGGAGGGGAGCAGTTCTTC.

V and J are TRBV18 and TRBJ2-1; possibly TRBD1 for D (5 bases). Trimming removed 0 bases from V and 7 bases from J, with 7 bases in between. Germline CDR1 is KGHSH and CDR2 is LQKENI. This CDR3 is built from 13 residues. The CDR3 protein is CASSPPNRNEQFF. CDR3 bases: TGTGCCAGCTCACCACCGAACAGGAATGAGCAGTTCTTC.

This rearrangement joins TRBV11-2 to TRBJ2-1; 10 nucleotides align to TRBD1. This CDR3 contains 18 residues. CDR1 SGHAT and CDR2 FQNNGV come from the germline V gene. The junction had 10 bases not matched to a gene; V was cut back by 2 bases and J by 3 bases. CDR3 DNA: TGTGCCAGCAGCTTAAACCGGGACAGGGGAACTCACTACAATGAGCAGTTCTTC. This translates into CASSLNRDRGTHYNEQFF.

The J gene is TRBJ2-1, the V gene TRBV27, with 10 bases identical to TRBD1. After removal of 3 bases from V and 11 bases from J, the junction contained 4 bases not matched to a gene. This CDR3 region has 13 residues. Germline V gene data show CDR1 as MNHEY and CDR2 as SMNVEV (reference sequence). The CDR3 nucleotides are TGTGCCAGCAGTTTCGGACAGGGGGTTAAGCAGTTCTTC. Protein product: CASSFGQGVKQFF.

The chain employs TRBV4-3 and TRBJ2-1; 7 bases fit TRBD2. Germline V gene data show CDR1 as LGHNA and CDR2 as YSLEER. The V gene end was trimmed by 1 base and the J gene end by 0 bases; junction bases not matched to a gene: 6. CDR3 size: 17 residues. The chain's CDR3 is CASSQGASGHSYNEQFF. CDR3 nucleotide sequence: TGCGCCAGCAGCCAAGGGGCTAGCGGACACTCCTACAATGAGCAGTTCTTC.

This rearrangement joins TRBV13 to TRBJ1-2; TRBD1 is a possible D gene (6 bases). Trimming took off 3 bases at V and 8 bases at J, with 13 bases between the two ends. Germline lookup yields CDR1 PRHDT and CDR2 FYEKMQ (reference sequence). This CDR3 has 13 amino acids. CDR3 amino acids: CASSFGGRWGYTF. For the CDR3, the DNA is TGTGCCAGCAGCTTCGGGGGGCGTTGGGGCTACACCTTC.

The chain combines TRBV10-2 with TRBJ2-1, with 11 bases that match TRBD2. The CDR3 has 13 residues. Germline V gene sequence: CDR1 WSHSY, CDR2 SAAADI. V dropped 6 bases and J dropped 5; count of bases not matched to a gene: 0. In DNA, the CDR3 is TGCGCCAGCAGGACTAGCGGGGACAATGAGCAGTTCTTC. This translates into CASRTSGDNEQFF.

The V and J genes are TRBV30 and TRBJ2-3; D not certain. In germline, CDR1 is GTSNPN, CDR2 SVGIG (reference sequence). The CDR3 extends over 11 amino acids. V lost 2 bases and J 3 bases, leaving 3 bases between the germline ends. CDR3 protein: CAWSITDTQYF. CDR3 DNA: TGTGCCTGGAGTATAACAGATACGCAGTATTTT.

There are a few counts of this clone. V gene TRBV6-6 combines with J gene TRBJ1-5; 7 positions match TRBD1. The CDR3 is made up of 14 amino acids. Germline CDR1 is MNHNY and CDR2 is SVGAGI (reference sequence). The V and J ends lost 6 bases and 2 bases, in that order; junction bases with no gene match: 4. Written as DNA, the CDR3 is TGTGCCAGCAGCTTACAGGGGCGCAATCAGCCCCAGCATTTT. Protein sequence: CASSLQGRNQPQHF.

V is TRBV11-2 and J is TRBJ1-1, with 12 bases fitting TRBD1. V trimming: 5 bases; J trimming: 4 bases; junction bases outside the gene matches: 8. The germline gives CDR1 SGHAT, CDR2 FQNNGV. This CDR3 contains 16 residues. The CDR3 nucleotides are TGTGCCAGCAGCCCCGGGACAGGGGGCGACGGCACTGAAGCTTTCTTT. Translated, it gives CASSPGTGGDGTEAFF. Based on the CDR3 plus reference TRBV11-2 and TRBJ1-1, the full variable domain is EAGVAQSPRYKIIEKRQSVAFWCNPISGHATLYWYQQILGQGPKLLIQFQNNGVVDDSQLPKDRFSAERLKGVDSTLKIQPAKLEDSAVYLCASSPGTGGDGTEAFFGQGTRLTVV.

The genes are TRBV2 and TRBJ1-5; possibly TRBD1 for D (5 bases). Germline V gene data show CDR1 as SNHLY and CDR2 as FYNNEI. The CDR3 covers 15 residues. V lost 3 bases and J lost 2, with 11 bases in between. CDR3 coding DNA: TGTGCCAGCAGTGAGTCTGTCAGGGGCAATCAGCCCCAGCATTTT. It is translated as CASSESVRGNQPQHF.

The genes are TRBV2 and TRBJ1-2; D might be TRBD1 (6 bases). This CDR3 has 15 amino acids. In germline, CDR1 is SNHLY, CDR2 FYNNEI. The V end was cut by 2 bases, the J end by 3 bases, with 13 bases between. The CDR3 nucleotides read TGTGCCAGCAGTGAAAGGGGGAGAACGGACTATGGCTACACCTTC. Its protein product is CASSERGRTDYGYTF.

The rearrangement links TRBV7-3 to TRBJ2-2; D is ambiguous. The CDR3 has 15 amino acids. Germline CDR1 SGHTA, CDR2 FQGTGA. V dropped 2 bases and J dropped 2 bases, with 9 bases sitting between them. The CDR3 coding sequence is TGTGCCAGCAGCTTACAAACAGCTAACACCGGGGAGCTGTTTTTT. This encodes CASSLQTANTGELFF.

J is TRBJ2-5 and V is TRBV7-6, with TRBD1 identical over 9 bases. The closer fit of TRBJ2-7 to the DNA end suggests the J call may be wrong. The CDR3 runs to 15 residues. Germline-derived CDR1 and CDR2 are SGHVS and FNYEAQ. The CDR3 sequence: CASSLGGTGTYEQYF. CDR3 nucleotides: TGTGCCAGCAGCTTAGGGGGGACAGGGACCTACGAGCAGTACTTC.

V gene TRBV7-9 combines with J gene TRBJ2-1; 8 bases fit TRBD1. Germline CDR1 is SEHNR and CDR2 is FQNEAQ (reference sequence). With 4 bases clipped from V and 12 bases from J, the junction kept 5 bases outside the gene matches. The CDR3 length is 12 residues. CDR3 region: CASSSGQGGQFF. In DNA form, the CDR3 reads TGTGCCAGCAGCTCCGGACAGGGAGGGCAGTTCTTC.

This clone was seen a few times. This rearrangement joins TRBV4-1 to TRBJ2-7; possibly TRBD1 for D (5 bases). Trimming shortened V by 2 bases and J by 3 bases, and 14 bases separated the two germline ends. This CDR3 region has 15 residues. Per the germline V gene, CDR1 is MGHRA and CDR2 is YSYEKL. The CDR3 DNA is TGCGCCAGCAGCCAACTTACAGGACCGAACTACGAGCAGTACTTC. As protein: CASSQLTGPNYEQYF.

The chain joins TRBV27 to TRBJ2-1; TRBD1 aligns across 7 bases. Germline assignment: CDR1 MNHEY and CDR2 SMNVEV (reference sequence). The CDR3 has 14 amino acids. The trim removed 4 bases at V and 6 bases at J, leaving 6 bases unmatched. The CDR3 here is CASSSQDRSNEQFF. Here the CDR3 DNA reads TGTGCCAGCAGTTCACAGGACAGGTCCAATGAGCAGTTCTTC.

The chain is built from TRBV2 and TRBJ1-1, with unresolved D. CDR3 size: 13 residues. Germline V gives CDR1 SNHLY, CDR2 FYNNEI. V was cut by 6 bases and J by 1 base, with 9 bases left in between. The CDR3 region is CASRVEWNTEAFF. The CDR3 DNA reads TGTGCCAGCAGAGTAGAGTGGAACACTGAAGCTTTCTTT.

The chain couples TRBV5-1 to TRBJ2-7, with D perhaps matching TRBD1 (6 bases). The CDR3 is 15 residues long. The germline CDR1 and CDR2 sequences are SGHRS and YFSETQ. V shed 1 base and J shed 1 base, with 12 bases lying between them. The CDR3 nucleotides are TGCGCCAGCAGCTTGATACAGGGTGAATCCTACGAGCAGTACTTC. Translation gives CASSLIQGESYEQYF.